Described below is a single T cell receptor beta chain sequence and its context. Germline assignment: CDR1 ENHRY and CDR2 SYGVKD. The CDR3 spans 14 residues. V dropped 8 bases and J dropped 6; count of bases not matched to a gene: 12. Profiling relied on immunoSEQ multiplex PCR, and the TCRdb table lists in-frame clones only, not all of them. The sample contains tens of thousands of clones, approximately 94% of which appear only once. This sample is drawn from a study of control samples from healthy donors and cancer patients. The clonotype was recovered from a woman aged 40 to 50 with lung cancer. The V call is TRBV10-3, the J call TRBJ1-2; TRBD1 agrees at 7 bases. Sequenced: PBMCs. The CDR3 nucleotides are TGTGCCATCGCCCTCAGCCAGGGGGAAAATGGCTACACCTTC. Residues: CAIALSQGENGYTF.